This T cell receptor beta chain was sequenced in a study of blood T cell repertoires in COVID-19. Study as a whole: Collection of acute and convalescent COVID-19 samples took place in the United States, Italy and Spain. Sources were T cells, B-cell-depleted T cells, or PBMCs; the material itself was cDNA or gDNA.

Participants were aged about 18 to 89 years from about two dozen US areas. Cohort 3 donors counted as recovered after two negative PCRs, clearance, or resolved symptoms. Clones were read by immunoSEQ multiplex PCR, and TCRdb kept only the in-frame ones, dropping some. This sample has 260,000 or so clones, with 65% to 90% found just once. V was pared by 0 bases and J by 3 bases, with 8 bases between. The CDR3 extends over 14 amino acids. Germline-derived CDR1 and CDR2 are MNHEY and SVGAGI. The genes are TRBV6-5 and TRBJ1-1; D call uncertain. Sequenced sample: PBMCs or T cells enriched from blood (not recorded which). The sequence was collected from a man aged 18 to 29 who had recovered from COVID-19. This CDR3 is CASSYSHPDTEAFF. CDR3 nucleotides: TGTGCCAGCAGTTACTCCCACCCGGACACTGAAGCTTTCTTT.